This TCR beta chain was observed in a study of blood T cell repertoires in COVID-19. Study background: PBMCs, B-cell-depleted T cells, or T cells were the source of the cDNA or gDNA that made up the material.

This CDR3 spans 15 amino acids. Germline V gene data show CDR1 as LGHDT and CDR2 as YNNKEL (reference sequence). Trimming removed 0 bases at V and 4 bases at J, with 13 bases between. Using immunoSEQ multiplex PCR, the repertoire was profiled, and TCRdb retains in-frame clones only, with some absent. Here the sample spans 250,000 to 350,000 clones, 75% to 90% being singletons. The receptor's source is a woman aged 25-40 years who had recovered from COVID-19. The specimen was peripheral blood. The gene calls are TRBV3-1 (or the pseudogene TRBV3-2) and TRBJ2-7; D is perhaps TRBD1 (6 bases). The CDR3 region has the DNA TGTGCCAGCAGCCAAGAAGGGGGAGAAGATTACGAGCAGTACTTC. The encoded protein is CASSQEGGEDYEQYF.